These T cell receptor beta chains were read from a single sample in a study of blood T cell repertoires in COVID-19. TCRdb keeps only in-frame clones here, not all; method: immunoSEQ multiplex PCR. The table records under 250,000 clones, roughly four fifths of them present only once. Source material: peripheral blood. The receptors come from a woman aged 70-85 years with acute or convalescent COVID-19. Both conserved end residues are part of each CDR3. A D gene is named only where the DNA matches it firmly. Rows give clone size only sometimes, using once, few, many, or a class for an expanded clone.

size: .
V: TRBV19
J: TRBJ1-5
D: .
CDR3: CASSIGGSGSNQPQHF
DNA: TGTGCCAGTAGTATAGGAGGGTCGGGTAGCAATCAGCCCCAGCATTTT

size: .
V: TRBV12-3/TRBV12-4
J: TRBJ1-1
D: TRBD1
CDR3: CASSYADREAFF
DNA: TGTGCCAGCAGTTACGCGGACAGGGAGGCTTTCTTT

size: .
V: TRBV15
J: TRBJ2-5
D: TRBD1
CDR3: CATSRAGTVETQYF
DNA: TGTGCCACCAGCAGAGCCGGGACAGTAGAGACCCAGTACTTC

size: .
V: TRBV23-1
J: TRBJ1-1
D: TRBD1
CDR3: CASSQSRDRDTEAFF
DNA: TGCGCCAGCAGTCAATCGAGGGACAGGGACACTGAAGCTTTCTTT

size: .
V: TRBV7-9
J: TRBJ2-2
D: TRBD1
CDR3: CASSANPGQGLRTGELFF
DNA: TGTGCCAGCAGCGCTAATCCGGGACAGGGCTTGAGAACCGGGGAGCTGTTTTTT

size: once
V: TRBV10-1
J: TRBJ2-3
D: TRBD1
CDR3: CASSQDRDRDLTDTQYF
DNA: TGCGCCAGCAGTCAGGACCGGGACAGGGACCTCACAGATACGCAGTATTTT

size: .
V: TRBV6-2/TRBV6-3
J: TRBJ2-5
D: .
CDR3: CASSYSTPPRKTQYF
DNA: TGTGCCAGCAGTTACTCGACACCTCCAAGGAAGACCCAGTACTTC

size: .
V: TRBV6-6
J: TRBJ2-1
D: TRBD2
CDR3: CASSYAWTSGYNEQFF
DNA: TGTGCCAGCAGTTACGCTTGGACTAGCGGTTACAATGAGCAGTTCTTC

size: .
V: TRBV29-1
J: TRBJ2-2
D: TRBD1
CDR3: CSGGQGSTGELFF
DNA: TGCAGCGGGGGACAGGGGAGCACCGGGGAGCTGTTTTTT

size: once
V: TRBV28
J: TRBJ1-1
D: TRBD1
CDR3: CASSPGGTGGTEAFF
DNA: TGTGCCAGCAGTCCAGGTGGGACAGGGGGAACTGAAGCTTTCTTT

size: .
V: TRBV5-1
J: TRBJ1-1
D: .
CDR3: CASSSDLRDTMNTEAFF
DNA: TGCGCCAGCAGCTCGGATCTACGGGACACCATGAACACTGAAGCTTTCTTT

size: .
V: TRBV4-1
J: TRBJ2-1
D: TRBD2
CDR3: CASSPRGEPYNEQFF
DNA: TGCGCCAGCAGCCCCCGGGGGGAGCCCTACAATGAGCAGTTCTTC

size: medium-sized
V: TRBV5-6
J: TRBJ2-3
D: .
CDR3: CASSLGGATDTQYF
DNA: TGTGCCAGCAGCTTGGGGGGAGCGACAGATACGCAGTATTTT

size: .
V: TRBV6-6
J: TRBJ1-5
D: TRBD1
CDR3: CASSPGQGVRSNQPQHF
DNA: TGTGCCAGCAGTCCGGGACAGGGGGTTCGGAGCAATCAGCCCCAGCATTTT

size: .
V: TRBV28
J: TRBJ1-6
D: TRBD1
CDR3: CASSLPSGTGGNSPLHF
DNA: TGTGCCAGCAGTTTGCCCTCCGGGACAGGGGGTAATTCACCCCTCCACTTT

size: .
V: TRBV18
J: TRBJ1-3
D: .
CDR3: CASSPPSGSGNTIYF
DNA: TGTGCCAGCTCACCACCCTCGGGCTCTGGAAACACCATATATTTT

size: .
V: TRBV4-3
J: TRBJ1-4
D: .
CDR3: CASSQDRGEKLFF
DNA: TGCGCCAGCAGCCAAGATCGCGGGGAAAAACTGTTTTTT

size: .
V: TRBV5-1
J: TRBJ2-5
D: .
CDR3: CASSLAPTGHQETQYF
DNA: TGCGCCAGCAGCCTCGCTCCGACAGGTCACCAAGAGACCCAGTACTTC

size: .
V: TRBV6-5
J: TRBJ1-5
D: .
CDR3: CASSLRGFNQPQHF
DNA: TGTGCCAGCAGTCTGAGAGGGTTCAATCAGCCCCAGCATTTT

size: .
V: TRBV7-2
J: TRBJ2-5
D: .
CDR3: CASSFSQGAGETQYF
DNA: TGTGCCAGCAGCTTTTCACAGGGTGCGGGAGAGACCCAGTACTTC

size: .
V: TRBV6-5
J: TRBJ2-7
D: TRBD1
CDR3: CASSYSSPQGFDEQYF
DNA: TGTGCCAGCAGTTACTCGAGCCCACAGGGGTTCGACGAGCAGTACTTC

size: .
V: TRBV30
J: TRBJ1-3
D: .
CDR3: CAWSVGGGGNTIYF
DNA: TGTGCCTGGAGTGTTGGGGGAGGTGGAAACACCATATATTTT

size: .
V: TRBV5-1
J: TRBJ2-6
D: TRBD2
CDR3: CASSLRGVLSGANVLTF
DNA: TGCGCCAGCAGCCTTCGGGGGGTCCTCTCTGGGGCCAACGTCCTGACTTTC

size: .
V: TRBV15
J: TRBJ2-1
D: TRBD2
CDR3: CATSTGGVSYNEQFF
DNA: TGTGCCACCAGCACGGGGGGGGTCTCCTACAATGAGCAGTTCTTC

size: .
V: TRBV6-1
J: TRBJ1-5
D: .
CDR3: CASSEQGSPLVDQPQHF
DNA: TGTGCCAGCAGTGAACAGGGATCTCCCCTGGTAGATCAGCCCCAGCATTTT

size: .
V: TRBV27
J: TRBJ2-5
D: TRBD2
CDR3: CASSPGLTSGGSGETQYF
DNA: TGTGCCAGCTCACCCGGCCTGACTAGCGGGGGATCGGGAGAGACCCAGTACTTC

size: .
V: TRBV3-1/TRBV3-2
J: TRBJ2-5
D: TRBD2
CDR3: CASRQTSSGDGVQYF
DNA: TGTGCCAGCAGACAGACTAGCTCCGGTGATGGGGTCCAGTACTTC

size: .
V: TRBV5-6
J: TRBJ1-5
D: .
CDR3: CASSATGTDQPQHF
DNA: TGTGCCAGCAGCGCCACAGGGACGGATCAGCCCCAGCATTTT

size: few
V: TRBV3-1/TRBV3-2
J: TRBJ2-7
D: .
CDR3: CASSPAGTLYEQYF
DNA: TGTGCCAGCAGCCCAGCCGGGACTCTCTACGAGCAGTACTTC

size: .
V: TRBV7-2
J: TRBJ2-7
D: .
CDR3: CASTLGRVQGTSYEQYF
DNA: TGTGCCAGCACCCTAGGGCGGGTACAGGGAACATCCTACGAGCAGTACTTC

size: once
V: TRBV11-2
J: TRBJ1-5
D: .
CDR3: CASSLDSIRSQPQHF
DNA: TGTGCCAGCAGCTTGGACTCTATCAGGAGTCAGCCCCAGCATTTT

size: .
V: TRBV6-6
J: TRBJ2-1
D: TRBD1
CDR3: CASSYGQGGGNEQFF
DNA: TGTGCCAGCAGTTACGGACAGGGCGGAGGAAATGAGCAGTTCTTC

size: few
V: TRBV28
J: TRBJ1-4
D: TRBD1
CDR3: CASTLSTGGVEKLFF
DNA: TGTGCCAGCACCCTATCGACAGGGGGTGTCGAAAAACTGTTTTTT

size: .
V: TRBV5-5
J: TRBJ2-2
D: .
CDR3: CASSLQVTGELFF
DNA: TGTGCCAGCAGCTTACAGGTCACCGGGGAGCTGTTTTTT

size: once
V: TRBV7-2
J: TRBJ1-5
D: TRBD1
CDR3: CASSSLTGGSNQPQHF
DNA: TGTGCCAGCAGCTCGTTAACAGGGGGTAGCAATCAGCCCCAGCATTTT

size: once
V: TRBV6-2/TRBV6-3
J: TRBJ2-5
D: .
CDR3: CASSYAAGGETQYF
DNA: TGTGCCAGCAGTTATGCGGCAGGGGGGGAGACCCAGTACTTC

size: few
V: TRBV7-9
J: TRBJ2-1
D: .
CDR3: CASSLYGSYNEQFF
DNA: TGTGCCAGCAGCTTGTACGGCTCCTACAATGAGCAGTTCTTC

size: .
V: TRBV27
J: TRBJ2-1
D: .
CDR3: CASSLYGGRYNEQFF
DNA: TGTGCCAGCAGTTTATACGGGGGGCGGTACAATGAGCAGTTCTTC

size: few
V: TRBV28
J: TRBJ1-2
D: TRBD1
CDR3: CASSLAKQGAEGYTF
DNA: TGTGCCAGCAGTTTAGCGAAACAGGGGGCGGAGGGCTACACCTTC

size: .
V: TRBV4-1
J: TRBJ1-2
D: TRBD1
CDR3: CASSQPTGGTYGYTF
DNA: TGCGCCAGCAGCCAACCCACAGGGGGCACCTATGGCTACACCTTC

size: .
V: TRBV29-1
J: TRBJ1-4
D: TRBD1
CDR3: CSVVGTDEKLFF
DNA: TGCAGCGTTGTAGGGACAGATGAAAAACTGTTTTTT

size: .
V: TRBV10-1
J: TRBJ1-1
D: TRBD1
CDR3: CASSRGQENTEAFF
DNA: TGCGCCAGCAGCCGGGGACAGGAGAACACTGAAGCTTTCTTT

size: .
V: TRBV5-1
J: TRBJ2-5
D: TRBD1
CDR3: CASSLVQGAMETQYF
DNA: TGCGCCAGCAGCTTGGTCCAGGGGGCTATGGAGACCCAGTACTTC

size: once
V: TRBV10-2
J: TRBJ1-2
D: .
CDR3: CASGRGTDYYGYTF
DNA: TGCGCCAGCGGTCGGGGAACCGACTACTATGGCTACACCTTC

size: .
V: TRBV19
J: TRBJ2-1
D: TRBD2
CDR3: CASSMTSSGGAYNEQFF
DNA: TGTGCCAGTAGTATGACTTCTAGCGGGGGGGCATACAATGAGCAGTTCTTC

size: few
V: TRBV11-2
J: TRBJ2-3
D: .
CDR3: CASSLEFSESTQYF
DNA: TGTGCCAGCAGCTTAGAATTCTCCGAGTCCACGCAGTATTTT

size: .
V: TRBV5-6
J: TRBJ1-1
D: .
CDR3: CASSLAWAYTEAFF
DNA: TGTGCCAGCAGCTTGGCGTGGGCCTACACTGAAGCTTTCTTT

size: .
V: TRBV7-8
J: TRBJ1-2
D: TRBD1
CDR3: CASSVDRVAGYTF
DNA: TGTGCCAGCAGCGTAGACAGGGTCGCTGGCTACACCTTC

size: once
V: TRBV30
J: TRBJ2-1
D: TRBD1
CDR3: CAWSGGTGGNEQFF
DNA: TGTGCCTGGAGTGGCGGGACAGGGGGCAATGAGCAGTTCTTC

size: .
V: TRBV13
J: TRBJ2-2
D: .
CDR3: CASSFNPGELFF
DNA: TGTGCCAGCAGCTTTAATCCCGGGGAGCTGTTTTTT

size: .
V: TRBV7-9
J: TRBJ2-2
D: TRBD2
CDR3: CASSPRLLAGANTGELFF
DNA: TGTGCCAGCAGCCCTCGGTTACTAGCGGGGGCGAACACCGGGGAGCTGTTTTTT

size: once
V: TRBV4-3
J: TRBJ2-3
D: TRBD2
CDR3: CASSPFSGGDTDTQYF
DNA: TGCGCCAGCAGCCCATTCAGCGGGGGGGACACAGATACGCAGTATTTT

size: .
V: TRBV11-2
J: TRBJ2-4
D: TRBD1
CDR3: CASSQSRGLAKNIQYF
DNA: TGTGCCAGCAGCCAGAGCAGGGGGTTAGCCAAAAACATTCAGTACTTC

size: few
V: TRBV15
J: TRBJ1-4
D: TRBD1
CDR3: CATSRLPGTGNEKLFF
DNA: TGTGCCACCAGCAGATTACCTGGGACAGGGAATGAAAAACTGTTTTTT

size: few
V: TRBV9
J: TRBJ2-2
D: .
CDR3: CASSVSTRHTGELFF
DNA: TGTGCCAGCAGCGTTAGCACTCGTCACACCGGGGAGCTGTTTTTT

size: few
V: TRBV7-7
J: TRBJ2-1
D: TRBD2
CDR3: CASSSGRSGGNEQFF
DNA: TGTGCCAGCAGCTCAGGACGGTCGGGGGGCAATGAGCAGTTCTTC

size: .
V: TRBV19
J: TRBJ1-5
D: TRBD1
CDR3: CASSFGTERNQPQHF
DNA: TGTGCCAGTAGTTTCGGGACAGAACGCAATCAGCCCCAGCATTTT

size: .
V: TRBV2
J: TRBJ2-3
D: .
CDR3: CASNWDSFTDTQYF
DNA: TGTGCCAGCAATTGGGACTCATTCACAGATACGCAGTATTTT